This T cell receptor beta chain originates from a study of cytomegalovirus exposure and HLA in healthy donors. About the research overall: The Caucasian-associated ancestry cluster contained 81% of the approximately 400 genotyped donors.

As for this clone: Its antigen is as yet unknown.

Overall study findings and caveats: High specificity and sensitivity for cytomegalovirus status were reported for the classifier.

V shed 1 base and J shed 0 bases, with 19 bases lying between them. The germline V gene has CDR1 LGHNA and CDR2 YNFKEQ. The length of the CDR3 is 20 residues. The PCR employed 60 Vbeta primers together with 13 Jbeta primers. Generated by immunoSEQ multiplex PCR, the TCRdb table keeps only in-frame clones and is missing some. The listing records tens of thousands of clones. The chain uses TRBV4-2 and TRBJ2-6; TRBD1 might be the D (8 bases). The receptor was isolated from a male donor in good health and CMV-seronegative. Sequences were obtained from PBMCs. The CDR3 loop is CASSQVGQGGDLSGANVLTF. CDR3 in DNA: TGTGCCAGCAGCCAAGTTGGACAGGGAGGGGACCTCTCTGGGGCCAACGTCCTGACTTTC.